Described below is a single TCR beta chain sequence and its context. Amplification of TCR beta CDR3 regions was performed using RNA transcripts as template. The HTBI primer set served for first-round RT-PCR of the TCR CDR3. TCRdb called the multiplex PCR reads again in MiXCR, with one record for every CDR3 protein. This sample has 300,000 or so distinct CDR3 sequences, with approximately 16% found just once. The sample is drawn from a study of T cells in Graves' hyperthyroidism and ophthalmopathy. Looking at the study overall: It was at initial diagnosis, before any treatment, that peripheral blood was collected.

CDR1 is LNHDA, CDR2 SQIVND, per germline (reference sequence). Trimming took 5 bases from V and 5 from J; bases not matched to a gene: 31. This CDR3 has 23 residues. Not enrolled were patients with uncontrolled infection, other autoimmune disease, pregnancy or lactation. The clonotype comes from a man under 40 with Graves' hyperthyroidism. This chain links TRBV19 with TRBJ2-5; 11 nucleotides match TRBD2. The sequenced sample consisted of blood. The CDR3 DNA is TGTGCCAGTAGTCCCAGACAGGGGGTGGATAGCGGGAGGGCCGCTTCGTATCCTGAGACCCAGTACTTC. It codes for CASSPRQGVDSGRAASYPETQYF.